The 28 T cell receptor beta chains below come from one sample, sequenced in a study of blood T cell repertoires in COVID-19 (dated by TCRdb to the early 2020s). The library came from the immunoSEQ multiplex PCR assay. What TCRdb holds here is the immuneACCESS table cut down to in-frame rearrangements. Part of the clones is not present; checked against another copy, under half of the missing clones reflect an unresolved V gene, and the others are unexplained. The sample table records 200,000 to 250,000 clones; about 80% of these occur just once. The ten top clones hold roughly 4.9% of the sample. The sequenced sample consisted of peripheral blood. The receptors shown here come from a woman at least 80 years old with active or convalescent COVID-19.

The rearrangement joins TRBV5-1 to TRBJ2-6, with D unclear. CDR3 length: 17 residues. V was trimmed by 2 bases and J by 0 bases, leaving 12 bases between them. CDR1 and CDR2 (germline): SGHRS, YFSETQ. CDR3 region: CASSFPPSGSGANVLTF. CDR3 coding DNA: TGCGCCAGCAGCTTCCCTCCCTCAGGCTCTGGGGCCAACGTCCTGACTTTC. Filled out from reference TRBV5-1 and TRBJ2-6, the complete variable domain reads KAGVTQTPRYLIKTRGQQVTLSCSPISGHRSVSWYQQTPGQGLQFLFEYFSETQRNKGNFPGRFSGRQFSNSRSEMNVSTLELGDSALYLCASSFPPSGSGANVLTFGAGSRLTVL.

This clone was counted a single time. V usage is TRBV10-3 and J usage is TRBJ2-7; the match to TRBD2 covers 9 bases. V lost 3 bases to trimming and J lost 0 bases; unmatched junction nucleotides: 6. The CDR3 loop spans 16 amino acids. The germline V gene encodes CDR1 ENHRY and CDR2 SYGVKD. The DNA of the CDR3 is TGTGCCATCAGTGACCAGACTAGCGGTCTCTCCTACGAGCAGTACTTC. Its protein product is CAISDQTSGLSYEQYF.

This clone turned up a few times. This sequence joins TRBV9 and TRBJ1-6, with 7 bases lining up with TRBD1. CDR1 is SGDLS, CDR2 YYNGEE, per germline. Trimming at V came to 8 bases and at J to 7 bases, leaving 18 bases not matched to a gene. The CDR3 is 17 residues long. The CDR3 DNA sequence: TGTGCCAGTCACCGGGACAGCACTATTTCTGGGAATTCACCCCTCCACTTT. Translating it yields CASHRDSTISGNSPLHF. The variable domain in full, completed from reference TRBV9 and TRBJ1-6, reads DSGVTQTPKHLITATGQRVTLRCSPRSGDLSVYWYQQSLDQGLQFLIQYYNGEERAKGNILERFSAQQFPDLHSELNLSSLELGDSALYFCASHRDSTISGNSPLHFGNGTRLTVT.

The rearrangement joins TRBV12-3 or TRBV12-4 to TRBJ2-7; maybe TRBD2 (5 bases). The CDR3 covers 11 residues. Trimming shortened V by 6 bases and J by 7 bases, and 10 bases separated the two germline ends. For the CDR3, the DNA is TGTGCCAGCAGCAACACGGGGGAGCAGTACTTC. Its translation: CASSNTGEQYF.

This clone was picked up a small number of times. CDR3 in amino acids: CASSSGTSDSYEQYF. In nucleotides, the CDR3 is TGTGCCAGCTCTTCCGGGACTAGCGACTCCTACGAGCAGTACTTC. This chain connects TRBV18 to TRBJ2-7; 10 nucleotides match TRBD2. V was clipped by 6 bases and J by 0 bases; unmatched bases: 5. Germline V gene lookup returns CDR1 KGHSH and CDR2 LQKENI. The CDR3 is made up of 15 amino acids.

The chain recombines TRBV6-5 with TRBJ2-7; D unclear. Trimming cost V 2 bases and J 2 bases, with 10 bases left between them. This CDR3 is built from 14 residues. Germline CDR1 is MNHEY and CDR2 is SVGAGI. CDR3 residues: CASSYRPGAYEQYF. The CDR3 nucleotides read TGTGCCAGCAGTTACAGGCCAGGCGCCTACGAGCAGTACTTC.

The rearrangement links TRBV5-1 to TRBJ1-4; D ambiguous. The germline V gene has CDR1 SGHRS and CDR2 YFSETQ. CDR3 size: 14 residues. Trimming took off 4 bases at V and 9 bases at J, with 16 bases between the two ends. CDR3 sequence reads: CASSPPSTDQKLFF. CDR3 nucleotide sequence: TGCGCCAGCAGCCCACCGAGCACAGACCAAAAACTGTTTTTT.

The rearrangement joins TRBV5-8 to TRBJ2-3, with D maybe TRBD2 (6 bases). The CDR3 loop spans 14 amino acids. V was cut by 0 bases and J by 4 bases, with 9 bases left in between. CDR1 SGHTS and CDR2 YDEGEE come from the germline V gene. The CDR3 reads CASSLGRGPDTQYF. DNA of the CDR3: TGTGCCAGCAGCTTGGGGAGGGGACCAGATACGCAGTATTTT.

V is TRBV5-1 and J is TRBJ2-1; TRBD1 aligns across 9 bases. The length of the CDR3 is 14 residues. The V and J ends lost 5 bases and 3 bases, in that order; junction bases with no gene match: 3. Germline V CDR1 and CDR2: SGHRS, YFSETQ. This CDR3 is CASRRTGDYNEQFF. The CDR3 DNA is TGCGCCAGCAGAAGGACAGGGGACTACAATGAGCAGTTCTTC.

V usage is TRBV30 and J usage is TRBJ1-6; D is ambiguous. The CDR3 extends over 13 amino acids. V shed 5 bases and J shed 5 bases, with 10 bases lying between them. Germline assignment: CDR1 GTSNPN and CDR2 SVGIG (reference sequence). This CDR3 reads CAWSLQNNSPLHF. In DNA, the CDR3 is TGTGCCTGGTCTTTACAAAATAATTCACCCCTCCACTTT.

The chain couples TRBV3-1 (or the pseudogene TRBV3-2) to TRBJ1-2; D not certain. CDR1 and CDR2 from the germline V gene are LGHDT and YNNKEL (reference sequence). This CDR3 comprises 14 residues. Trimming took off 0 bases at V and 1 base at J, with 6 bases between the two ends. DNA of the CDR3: TGTGCCAGCAGCCAAGAGTACGGTAACTATGGCTACACCTTC. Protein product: CASSQEYGNYGYTF.

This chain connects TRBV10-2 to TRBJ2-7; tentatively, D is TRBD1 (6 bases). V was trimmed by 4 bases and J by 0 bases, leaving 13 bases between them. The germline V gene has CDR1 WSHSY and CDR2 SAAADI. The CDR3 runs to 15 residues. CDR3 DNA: TGCGCCAGCAGTGGAGTCGACAGGAACTCCTACGAGCAGTACTTC. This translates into CASSGVDRNSYEQYF.

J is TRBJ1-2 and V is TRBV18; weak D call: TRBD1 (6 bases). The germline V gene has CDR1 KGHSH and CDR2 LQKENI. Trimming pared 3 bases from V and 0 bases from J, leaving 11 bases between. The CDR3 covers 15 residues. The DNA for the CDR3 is TGTGCCAGCTCACCCGGACAGCCAGCTAACTATGGCTACACCTTC. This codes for CASSPGQPANYGYTF. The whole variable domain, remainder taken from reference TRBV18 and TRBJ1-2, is NAGVMQNPRHLVRRRGQEARLRCSPMKGHSHVYWYRQLPEEGLKFMVYLQKENIIDESGMPKERFSAEFPKEGPSILRIQQVVRGDSAAYFCASSPGQPANYGYTFGSGTRLTVV.

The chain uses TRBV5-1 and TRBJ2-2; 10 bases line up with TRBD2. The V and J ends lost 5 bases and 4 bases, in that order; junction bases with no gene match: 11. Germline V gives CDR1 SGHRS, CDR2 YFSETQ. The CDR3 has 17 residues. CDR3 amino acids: CASSLASGSGGTGELFF. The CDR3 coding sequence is TGCGCCAGCAGTCTTGCTAGCGGGAGTGGGGGCACCGGGGAGCTGTTTTTT.

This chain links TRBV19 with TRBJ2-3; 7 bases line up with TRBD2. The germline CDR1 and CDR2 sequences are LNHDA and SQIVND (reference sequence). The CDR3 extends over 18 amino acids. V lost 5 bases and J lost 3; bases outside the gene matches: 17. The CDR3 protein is CASSWGSSAGSRTDTQYF. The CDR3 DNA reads TGTGCCAGTAGTTGGGGATCCTCAGCGGGGTCGAGAACAGATACGCAGTATTTT.

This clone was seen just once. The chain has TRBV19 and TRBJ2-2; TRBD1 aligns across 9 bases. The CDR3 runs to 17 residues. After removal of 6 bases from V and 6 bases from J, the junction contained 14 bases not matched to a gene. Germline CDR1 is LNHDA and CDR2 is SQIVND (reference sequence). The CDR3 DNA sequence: TGTGCCAGTAGCAGTATCCGGGACAGGGACGTGTCCGGGGAGCTGTTTTTT. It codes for CASSSIRDRDVSGELFF.

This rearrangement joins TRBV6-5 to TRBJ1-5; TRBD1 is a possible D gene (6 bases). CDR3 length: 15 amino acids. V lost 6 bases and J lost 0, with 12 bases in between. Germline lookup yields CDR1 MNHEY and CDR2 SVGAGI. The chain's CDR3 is CASREDRGSNQPQHF. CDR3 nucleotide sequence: TGTGCCAGCAGAGAGGACAGAGGTAGCAATCAGCCCCAGCATTTT.

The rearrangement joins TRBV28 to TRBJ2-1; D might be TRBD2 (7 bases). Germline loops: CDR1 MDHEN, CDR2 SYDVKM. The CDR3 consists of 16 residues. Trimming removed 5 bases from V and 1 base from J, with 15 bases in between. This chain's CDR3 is CASSRPEGGSYNEQFF. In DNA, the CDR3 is TGTGCCAGCAGTCGACCCGAGGGGGGGTCCTACAATGAGCAGTTCTTC.

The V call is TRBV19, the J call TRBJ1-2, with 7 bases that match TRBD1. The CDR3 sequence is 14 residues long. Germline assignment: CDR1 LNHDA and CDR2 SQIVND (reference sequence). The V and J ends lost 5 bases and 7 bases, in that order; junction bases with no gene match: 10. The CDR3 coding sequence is TGTGCCAGTAGTGTCGCCGACAGGGCTTCTGGCTACACCTTC. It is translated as CASSVADRASGYTF.

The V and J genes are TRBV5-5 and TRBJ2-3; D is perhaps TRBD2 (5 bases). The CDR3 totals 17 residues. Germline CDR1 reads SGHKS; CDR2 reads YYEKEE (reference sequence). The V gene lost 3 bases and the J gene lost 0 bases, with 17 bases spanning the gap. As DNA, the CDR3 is TGTGCCAGCAGCTGGGGAGCACGCAGCGTTAGCACAGATACGCAGTATTTT. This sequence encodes CASSWGARSVSTDTQYF.

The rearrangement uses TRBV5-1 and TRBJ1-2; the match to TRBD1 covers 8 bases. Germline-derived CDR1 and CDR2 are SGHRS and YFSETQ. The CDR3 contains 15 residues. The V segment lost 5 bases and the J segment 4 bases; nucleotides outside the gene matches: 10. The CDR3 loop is CASRSGTGSSYGYTF. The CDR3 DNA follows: TGCGCCAGCAGATCCGGGACAGGCAGTAGCTATGGCTACACCTTC.

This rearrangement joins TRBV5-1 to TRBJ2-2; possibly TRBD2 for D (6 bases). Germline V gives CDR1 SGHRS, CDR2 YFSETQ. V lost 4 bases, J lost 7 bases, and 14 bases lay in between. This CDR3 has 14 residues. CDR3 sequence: CASSLGMGGGELFF. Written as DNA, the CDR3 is TGCGCCAGCAGCCTAGGGATGGGAGGCGGGGAGCTGTTTTTT.

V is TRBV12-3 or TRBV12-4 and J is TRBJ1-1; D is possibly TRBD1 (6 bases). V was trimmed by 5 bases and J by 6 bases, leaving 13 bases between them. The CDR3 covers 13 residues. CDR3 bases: TGTGCCAGCAGTAATACAGGGCACGCTGAAGCTTTCTTT. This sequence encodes CASSNTGHAEAFF.

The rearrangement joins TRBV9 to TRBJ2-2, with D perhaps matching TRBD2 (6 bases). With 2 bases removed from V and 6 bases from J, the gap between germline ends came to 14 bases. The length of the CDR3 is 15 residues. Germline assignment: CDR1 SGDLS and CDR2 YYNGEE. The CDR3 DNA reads TGTGCCAGCAGCGTCCAGCCCGGGGGTCCCGGGGAGCTGTTTTTT. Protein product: CASSVQPGGPGELFF.

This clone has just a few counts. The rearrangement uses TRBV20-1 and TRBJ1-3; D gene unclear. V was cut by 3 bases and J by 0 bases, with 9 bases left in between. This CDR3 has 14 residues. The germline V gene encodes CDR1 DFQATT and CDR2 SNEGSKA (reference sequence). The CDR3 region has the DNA TGCAGTGCTAGTATCGCCTACTCTGGAAACACCATATATTTT. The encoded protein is CSASIAYSGNTIYF.

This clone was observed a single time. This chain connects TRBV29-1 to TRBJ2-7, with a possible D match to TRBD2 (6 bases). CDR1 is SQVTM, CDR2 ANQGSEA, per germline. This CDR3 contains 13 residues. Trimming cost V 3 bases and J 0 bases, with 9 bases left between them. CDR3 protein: CSVDTGLSYEQYF. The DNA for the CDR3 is TGCAGCGTTGATACGGGACTCTCCTACGAGCAGTACTTC.

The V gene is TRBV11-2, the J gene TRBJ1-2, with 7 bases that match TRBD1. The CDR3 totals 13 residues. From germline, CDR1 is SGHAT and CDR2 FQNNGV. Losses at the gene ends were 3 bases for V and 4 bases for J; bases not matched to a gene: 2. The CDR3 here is CASSFTGAYGYTF. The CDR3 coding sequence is TGTGCCAGCAGCTTTACAGGGGCCTATGGCTACACCTTC.

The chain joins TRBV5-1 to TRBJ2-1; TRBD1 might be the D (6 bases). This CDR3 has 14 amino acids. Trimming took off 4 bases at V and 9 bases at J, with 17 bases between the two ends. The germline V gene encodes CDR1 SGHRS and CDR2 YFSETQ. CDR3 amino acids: CASSPSSGVGEQFF. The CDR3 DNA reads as TGCGCCAGCAGCCCGAGCTCAGGGGTCGGTGAGCAGTTCTTC. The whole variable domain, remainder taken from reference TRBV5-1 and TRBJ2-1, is KAGVTQTPRYLIKTRGQQVTLSCSPISGHRSVSWYQQTPGQGLQFLFEYFSETQRNKGNFPGRFSGRQFSNSRSEMNVSTLELGDSALYLCASSPSSGVGEQFFGPGTRLTVL.